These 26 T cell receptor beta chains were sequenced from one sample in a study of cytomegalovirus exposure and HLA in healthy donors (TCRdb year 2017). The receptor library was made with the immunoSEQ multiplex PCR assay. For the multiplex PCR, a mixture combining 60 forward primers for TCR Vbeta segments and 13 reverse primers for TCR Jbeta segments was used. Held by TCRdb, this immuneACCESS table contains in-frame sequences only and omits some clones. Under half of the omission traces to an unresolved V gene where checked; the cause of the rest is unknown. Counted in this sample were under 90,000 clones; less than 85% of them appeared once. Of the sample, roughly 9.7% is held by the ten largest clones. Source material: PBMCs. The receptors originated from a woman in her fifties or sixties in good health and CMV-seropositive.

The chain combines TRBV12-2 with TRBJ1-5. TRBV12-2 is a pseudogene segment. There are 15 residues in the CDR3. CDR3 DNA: TGTGCAAGTCGCTTTCGTAGATATAGCAATCAGCCCCAGCATTTT. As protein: CASRFRRYSNQPQHF.

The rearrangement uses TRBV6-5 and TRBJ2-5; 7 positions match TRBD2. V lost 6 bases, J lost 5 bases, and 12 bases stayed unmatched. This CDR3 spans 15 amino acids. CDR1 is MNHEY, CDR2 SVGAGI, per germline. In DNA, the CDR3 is TGTGCCAGCAGGTCCCCCAGGGCGGGAGAGGAGACCCAGTACTTC. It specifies CASRSPRAGEETQYF.

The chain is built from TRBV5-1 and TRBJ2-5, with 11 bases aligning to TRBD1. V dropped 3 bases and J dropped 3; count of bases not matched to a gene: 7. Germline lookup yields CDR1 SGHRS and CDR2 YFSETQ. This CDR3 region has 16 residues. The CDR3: CASSSYGTGGKETQYF. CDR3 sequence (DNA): TGCGCCAGCAGCTCCTACGGGACAGGGGGGAAAGAGACCCAGTACTTC.

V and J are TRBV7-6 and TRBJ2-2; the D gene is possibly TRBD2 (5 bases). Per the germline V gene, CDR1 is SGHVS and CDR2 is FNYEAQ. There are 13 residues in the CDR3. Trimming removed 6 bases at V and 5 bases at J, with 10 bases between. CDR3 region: CASRATGTGELFF. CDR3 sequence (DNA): TGTGCCAGCAGGGCTACGGGGACCGGGGAGCTGTTTTTT. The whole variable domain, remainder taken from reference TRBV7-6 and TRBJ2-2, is GAGVSQSPRYKVTKRGQDVALRCDPISGHVSLYWYRQALGQGPEFLTYFNYEAQQDKSGLPNDRFSAERPEGSISTLTIQRTEQRDSAMYRCASRATGTGELFFGEGSRLTVL.

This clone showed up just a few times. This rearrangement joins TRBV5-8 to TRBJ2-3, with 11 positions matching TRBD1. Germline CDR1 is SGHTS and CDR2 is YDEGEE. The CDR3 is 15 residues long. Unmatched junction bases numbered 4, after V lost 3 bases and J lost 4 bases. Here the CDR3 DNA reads TGTGCCAGCAGCTCGGGACAGGGGGGTCCAGATACGCAGTATTTT. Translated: CASSSGQGGPDTQYF.

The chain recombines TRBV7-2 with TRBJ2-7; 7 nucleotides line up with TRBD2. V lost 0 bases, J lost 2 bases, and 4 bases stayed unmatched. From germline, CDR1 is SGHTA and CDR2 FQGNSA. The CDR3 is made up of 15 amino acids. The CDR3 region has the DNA TGTGCCAGCAGCTTAGCCCCTAGCGGTACCTACGAGCAGTACTTC. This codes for CASSLAPSGTYEQYF.

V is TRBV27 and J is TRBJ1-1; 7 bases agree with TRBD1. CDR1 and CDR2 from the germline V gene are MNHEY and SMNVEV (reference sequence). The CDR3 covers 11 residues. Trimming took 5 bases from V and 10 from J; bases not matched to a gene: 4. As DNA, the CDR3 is TGTGCCAGCAGTCAGGGGGGAGCAGCTTTCTTT. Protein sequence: CASSQGGAAFF.

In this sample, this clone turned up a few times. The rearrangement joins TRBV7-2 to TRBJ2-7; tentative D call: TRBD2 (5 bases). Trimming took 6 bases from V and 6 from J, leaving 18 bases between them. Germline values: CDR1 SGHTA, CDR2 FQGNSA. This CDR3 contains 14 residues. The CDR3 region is CASRKEGGSTEQYF. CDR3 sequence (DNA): TGTGCCAGCAGAAAGGAAGGAGGCTCGACCGAGCAGTACTTC.

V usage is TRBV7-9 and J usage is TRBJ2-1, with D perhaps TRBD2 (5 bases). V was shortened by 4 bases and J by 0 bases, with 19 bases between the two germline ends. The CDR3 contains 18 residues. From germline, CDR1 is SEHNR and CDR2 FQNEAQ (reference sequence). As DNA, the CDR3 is TGTGCCAGCAGCTCCTTTGGGGTTAGCGTTAGCTCCTACAATGAGCAGTTCTTC. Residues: CASSSFGVSVSSYNEQFF.

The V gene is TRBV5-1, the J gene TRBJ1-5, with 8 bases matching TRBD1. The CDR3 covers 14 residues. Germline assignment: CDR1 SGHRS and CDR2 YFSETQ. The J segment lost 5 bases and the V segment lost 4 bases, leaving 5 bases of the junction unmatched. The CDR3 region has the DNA TGCGCCAGCAGCATTGGACAGGGTGATCAGCCCCAGCATTTT. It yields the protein CASSIGQGDQPQHF.

The CDR3 reads CASSFRVTGELFF. CDR3 DNA: TGTGCCAGCAGTTTCAGGGTGACCGGGGAGCTGTTTTTT. The gene calls are TRBV27 and TRBJ2-2, with a weak D call TRBD1 (5 bases). The CDR3 totals 13 residues. The germline V gene encodes CDR1 MNHEY and CDR2 SMNVEV (reference sequence). Between the trimmed V and J ends, which lost 3 bases and 5 bases, there was a span of 7 bases.

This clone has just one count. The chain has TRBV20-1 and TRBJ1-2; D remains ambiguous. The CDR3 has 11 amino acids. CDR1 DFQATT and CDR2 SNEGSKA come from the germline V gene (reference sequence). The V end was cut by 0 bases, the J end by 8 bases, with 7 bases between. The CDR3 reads CSARDLIGYTF. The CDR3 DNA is TGCAGTGCTAGAGATCTTATCGGCTACACCTTC.

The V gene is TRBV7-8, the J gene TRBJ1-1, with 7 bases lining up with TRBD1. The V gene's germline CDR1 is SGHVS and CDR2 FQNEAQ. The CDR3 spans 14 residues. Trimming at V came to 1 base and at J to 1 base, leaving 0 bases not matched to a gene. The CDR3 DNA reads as TGTGCCAGCAGCTTAGGACAGGGGAACACTGAAGCTTTCTTT. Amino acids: CASSLGQGNTEAFF.

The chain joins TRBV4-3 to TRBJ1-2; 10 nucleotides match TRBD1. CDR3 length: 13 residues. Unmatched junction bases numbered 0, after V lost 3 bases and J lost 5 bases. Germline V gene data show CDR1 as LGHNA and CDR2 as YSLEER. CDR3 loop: CASSQGQGYGYTF. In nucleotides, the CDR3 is TGCGCCAGCAGCCAGGGACAGGGGTATGGCTACACCTTC.

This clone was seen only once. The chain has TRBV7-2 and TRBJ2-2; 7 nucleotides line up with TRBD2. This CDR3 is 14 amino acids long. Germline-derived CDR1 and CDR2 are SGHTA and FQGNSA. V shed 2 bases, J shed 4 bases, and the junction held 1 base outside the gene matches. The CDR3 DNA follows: TGTGCCAGCAGCTTAACGGGGGGCACCGGGGAGCTGTTTTTT. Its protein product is CASSLTGGTGELFF.

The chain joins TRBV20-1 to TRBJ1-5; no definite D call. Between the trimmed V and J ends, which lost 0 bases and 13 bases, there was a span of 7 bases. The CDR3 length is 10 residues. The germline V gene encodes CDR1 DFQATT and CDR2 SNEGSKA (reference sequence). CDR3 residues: CSARDSVQHF. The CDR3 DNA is TGCAGTGCTAGAGATTCGGTGCAGCATTTT.

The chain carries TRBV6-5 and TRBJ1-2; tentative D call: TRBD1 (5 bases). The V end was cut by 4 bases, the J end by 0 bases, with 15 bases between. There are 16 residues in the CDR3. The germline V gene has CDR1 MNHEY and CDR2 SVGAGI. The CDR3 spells CASSSTAGGTNYGYTF. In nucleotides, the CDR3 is TGTGCCAGCAGTTCAACCGCCGGGGGAACTAACTATGGCTACACCTTC.

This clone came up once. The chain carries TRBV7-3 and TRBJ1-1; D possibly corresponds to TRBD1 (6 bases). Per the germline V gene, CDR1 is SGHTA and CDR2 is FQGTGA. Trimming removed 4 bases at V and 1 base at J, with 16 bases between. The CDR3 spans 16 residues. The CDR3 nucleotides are TGTGCCAGCAGCTCATTCGGAGACAGGCCGAACACTGAAGCTTTCTTT. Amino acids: CASSSFGDRPNTEAFF.

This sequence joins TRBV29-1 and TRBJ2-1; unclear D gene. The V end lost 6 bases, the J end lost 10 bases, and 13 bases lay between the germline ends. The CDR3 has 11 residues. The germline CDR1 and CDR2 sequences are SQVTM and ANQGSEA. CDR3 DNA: TGCAGCGTCCCGTCGGGTAACGAGCAGTTCTTC. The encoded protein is CSVPSGNEQFF.

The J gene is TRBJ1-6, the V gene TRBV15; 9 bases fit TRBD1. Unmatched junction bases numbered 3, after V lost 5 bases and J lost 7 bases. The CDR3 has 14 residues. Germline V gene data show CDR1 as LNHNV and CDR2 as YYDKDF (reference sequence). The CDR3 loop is CATSDGTGNSPLHF. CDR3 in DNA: TGTGCCACCAGCGACGGGACAGGGAATTCACCCCTCCACTTT.

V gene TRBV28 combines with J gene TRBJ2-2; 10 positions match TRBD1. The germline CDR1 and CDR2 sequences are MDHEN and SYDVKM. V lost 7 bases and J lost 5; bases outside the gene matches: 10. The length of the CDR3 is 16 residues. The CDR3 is CASIARQGAGTGELFF. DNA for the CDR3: TGTGCCAGCATAGCGAGACAGGGGGCAGGGACCGGGGAGCTGTTTTTT.

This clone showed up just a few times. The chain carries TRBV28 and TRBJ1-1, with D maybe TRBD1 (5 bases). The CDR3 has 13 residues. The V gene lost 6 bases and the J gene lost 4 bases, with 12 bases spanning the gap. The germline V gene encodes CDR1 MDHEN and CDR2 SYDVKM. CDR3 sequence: CASSLQGGTEAFF. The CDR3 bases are TGTGCCAGCAGCTTGCAGGGAGGCACTGAAGCTTTCTTT.

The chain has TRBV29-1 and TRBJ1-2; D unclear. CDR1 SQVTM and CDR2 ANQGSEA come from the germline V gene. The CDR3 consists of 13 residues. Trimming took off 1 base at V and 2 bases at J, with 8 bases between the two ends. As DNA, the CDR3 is TGCAGCGTTGAAGCGCGGGAGAACTATGGCTACACCTTC. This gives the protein CSVEARENYGYTF.

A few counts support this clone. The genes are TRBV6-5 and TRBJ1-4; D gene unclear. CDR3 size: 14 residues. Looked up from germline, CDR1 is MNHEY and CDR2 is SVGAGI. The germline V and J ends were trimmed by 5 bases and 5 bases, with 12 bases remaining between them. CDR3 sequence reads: CASSRTRENEKLFF. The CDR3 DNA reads TGTGCCAGCAGTAGAACAAGGGAGAATGAAAAACTGTTTTTT.

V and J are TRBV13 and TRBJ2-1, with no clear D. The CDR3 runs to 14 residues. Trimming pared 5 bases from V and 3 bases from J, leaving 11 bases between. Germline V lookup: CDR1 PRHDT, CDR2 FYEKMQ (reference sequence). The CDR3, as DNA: TGTGCCAGCAGCGCGCCTTCGTTCTACAATGAGCAGTTCTTC. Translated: CASSAPSFYNEQFF.

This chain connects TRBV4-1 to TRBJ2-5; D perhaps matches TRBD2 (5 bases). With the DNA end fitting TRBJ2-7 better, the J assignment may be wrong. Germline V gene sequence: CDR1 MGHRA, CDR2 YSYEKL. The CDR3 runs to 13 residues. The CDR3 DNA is TGCGCCAGCAGCCAGAACGAGGGCTACGAGCAGTACTTC. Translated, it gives CASSQNEGYEQYF.